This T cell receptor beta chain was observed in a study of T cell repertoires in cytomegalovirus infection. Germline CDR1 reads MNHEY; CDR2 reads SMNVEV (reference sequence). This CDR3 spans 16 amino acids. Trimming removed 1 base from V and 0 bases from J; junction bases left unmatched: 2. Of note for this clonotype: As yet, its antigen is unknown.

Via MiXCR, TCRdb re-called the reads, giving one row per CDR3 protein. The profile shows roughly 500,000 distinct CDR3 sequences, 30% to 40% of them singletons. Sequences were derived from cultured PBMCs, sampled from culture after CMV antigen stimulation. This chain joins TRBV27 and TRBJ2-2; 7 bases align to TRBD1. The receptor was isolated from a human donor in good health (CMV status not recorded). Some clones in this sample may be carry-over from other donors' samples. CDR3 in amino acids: CASSLLGGANTGELFF. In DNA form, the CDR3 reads TGTGCCAGCAGTTTATTAGGGGGCGCGAACACCGGGGAGCTGTTTTTT.